This T cell receptor (beta chain) appears in the sequencing data of a study of shared clonotypes between healthy human individuals. In the naive CD8 group, cells lacked CD45RO and were positively selected for CCR7, so terminally differentiated effector memory CD45RA+ cells were left out. Only in-frame clones appear in the TCRdb table, and some are missing; sequencing was by immunoSEQ multiplex PCR. The sample lists a few million clones, 93% occurring once. Germline-derived CDR1 and CDR2 are MGHRA and YSYEKL. The CDR3 is made up of 14 amino acids. Trimming removed 1 base from V and 5 bases from J, with 9 bases in between.

The clonotype originates from a man between 18 and 35 years old in good health. Some clones in this sample may be carry-over from other donors' samples. The sequencing input was naive CD8+ T cells from PBMCs. This chain connects TRBV4-1 to TRBJ2-1; D uncertain. CDR3 in amino acids: CASSQVNRNNEQFF. The CDR3 nucleotides are TGCGCCAGCAGCCAAGTAAATAGAAACAATGAGCAGTTCTTC.